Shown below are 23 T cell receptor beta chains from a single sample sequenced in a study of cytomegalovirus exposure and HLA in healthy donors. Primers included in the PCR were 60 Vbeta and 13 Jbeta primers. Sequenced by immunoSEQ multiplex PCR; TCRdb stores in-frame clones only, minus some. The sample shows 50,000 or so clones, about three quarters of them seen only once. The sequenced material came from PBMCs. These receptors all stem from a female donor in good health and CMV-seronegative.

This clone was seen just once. The CDR3 reads CASSVTATNEKLFF. The CDR3 DNA sequence: TGCGCCAGCAGCGTGACAGCAACTAATGAAAAACTGTTTTTT. This chain connects TRBV5-1 to TRBJ1-4; TRBD1 is a possible D gene (5 bases). The CDR3 covers 14 residues. CDR1 SGHRS and CDR2 YFSETQ come from the germline V gene. The ends were cut back, 4 bases at V and 0 bases at J, with 7 bases in the middle.

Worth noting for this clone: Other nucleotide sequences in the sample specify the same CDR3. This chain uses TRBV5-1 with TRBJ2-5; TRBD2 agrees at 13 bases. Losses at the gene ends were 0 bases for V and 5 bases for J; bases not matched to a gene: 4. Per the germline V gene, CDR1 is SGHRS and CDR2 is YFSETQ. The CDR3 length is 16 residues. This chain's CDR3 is CASSLGLAGGQETQYF. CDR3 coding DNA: TGCGCCAGCAGCTTGGGACTAGCGGGAGGTCAGGAGACCCAGTACTTC.

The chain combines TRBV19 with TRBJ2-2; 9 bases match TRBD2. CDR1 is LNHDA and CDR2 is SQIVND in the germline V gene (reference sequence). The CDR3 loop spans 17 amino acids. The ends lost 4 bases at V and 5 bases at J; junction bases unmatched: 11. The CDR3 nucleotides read TGTGCCAGTAGTAAGCCCCCGAGCGGGGGGTCTACCGGGGAGCTGTTTTTT. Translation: CASSKPPSGGSTGELFF.

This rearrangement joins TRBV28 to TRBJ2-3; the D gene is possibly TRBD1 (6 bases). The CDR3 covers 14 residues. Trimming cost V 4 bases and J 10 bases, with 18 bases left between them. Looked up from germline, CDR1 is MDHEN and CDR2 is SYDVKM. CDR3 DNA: TGTGCCAGCAGTTCCCTTATTGACAGGATACCGCAGTATTTT. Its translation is CASSSLIDRIPQYF.

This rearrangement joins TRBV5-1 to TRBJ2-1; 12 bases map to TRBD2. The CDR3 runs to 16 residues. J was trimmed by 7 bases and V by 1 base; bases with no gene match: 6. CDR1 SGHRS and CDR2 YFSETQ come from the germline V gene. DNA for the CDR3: TGCGCCAGCAGCTTGAATGCGCTAGCGGGAGGGAATGAGCAGTTCTTC. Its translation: CASSLNALAGGNEQFF. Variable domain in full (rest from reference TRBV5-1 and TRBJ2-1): KAGVTQTPRYLIKTRGQQVTLSCSPISGHRSVSWYQQTPGQGLQFLFEYFSETQRNKGNFPGRFSGRQFSNSRSEMNVSTLELGDSALYLCASSLNALAGGNEQFFGPGTRLTVL.

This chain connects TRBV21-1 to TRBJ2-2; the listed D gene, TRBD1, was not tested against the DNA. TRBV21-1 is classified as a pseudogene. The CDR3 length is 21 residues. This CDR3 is CASSNEPRGRGLPANTGELFF. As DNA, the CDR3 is TGTGCCAGCAGCAATGAGCCCCGGGGCAGGGGGCTTCCTGCGAACACCGGGGAGCTGTTTTTT.

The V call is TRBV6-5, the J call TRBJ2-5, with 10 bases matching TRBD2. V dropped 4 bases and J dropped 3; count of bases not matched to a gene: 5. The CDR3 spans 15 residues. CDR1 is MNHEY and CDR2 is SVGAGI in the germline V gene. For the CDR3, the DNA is TGTGCCAGCAGTTCGCTAGCGGGGGCGGAAGAGACCCAGTACTTC. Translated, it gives CASSSLAGAEETQYF.

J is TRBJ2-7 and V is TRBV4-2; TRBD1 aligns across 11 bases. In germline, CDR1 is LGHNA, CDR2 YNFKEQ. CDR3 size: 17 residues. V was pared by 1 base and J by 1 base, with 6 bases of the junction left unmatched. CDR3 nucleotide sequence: TGTGCCAGCAGCCAAGGGACAGGGGGCGTATCGTCCTACGAGCAGTACTTC. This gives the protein CASSQGTGGVSSYEQYF.

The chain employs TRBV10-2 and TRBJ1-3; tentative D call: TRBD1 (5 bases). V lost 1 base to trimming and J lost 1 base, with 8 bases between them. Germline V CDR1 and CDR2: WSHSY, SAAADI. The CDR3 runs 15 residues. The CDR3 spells CASSEFGGSGNTIYF. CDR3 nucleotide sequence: TGCGCCAGCAGTGAGTTCGGGGGTTCTGGAAACACCATATATTTT.

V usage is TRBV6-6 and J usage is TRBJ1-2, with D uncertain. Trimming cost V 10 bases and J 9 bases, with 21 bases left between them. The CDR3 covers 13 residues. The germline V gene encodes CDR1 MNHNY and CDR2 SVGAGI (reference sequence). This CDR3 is CATSPRGLDSYTF. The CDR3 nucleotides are TGTGCCACCTCCCCGAGAGGGCTTGATAGCTACACCTTC.

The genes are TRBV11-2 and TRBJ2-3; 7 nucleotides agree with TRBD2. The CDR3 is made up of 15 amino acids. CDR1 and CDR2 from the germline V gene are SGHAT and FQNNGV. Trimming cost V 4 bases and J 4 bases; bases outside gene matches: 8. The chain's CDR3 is CASSSRAGFADTQYF. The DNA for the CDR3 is TGTGCCAGCAGCTCAAGAGCGGGATTTGCAGATACGCAGTATTTT.

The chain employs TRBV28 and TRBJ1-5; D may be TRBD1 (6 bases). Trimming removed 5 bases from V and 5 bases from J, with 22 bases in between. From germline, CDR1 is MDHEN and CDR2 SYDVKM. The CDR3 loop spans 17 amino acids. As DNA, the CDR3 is TGTGCCAGCAGTCCACCCGGGGCGGGGGCGCGGGATCAGCCCCAGCATTTT. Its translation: CASSPPGAGARDQPQHF.

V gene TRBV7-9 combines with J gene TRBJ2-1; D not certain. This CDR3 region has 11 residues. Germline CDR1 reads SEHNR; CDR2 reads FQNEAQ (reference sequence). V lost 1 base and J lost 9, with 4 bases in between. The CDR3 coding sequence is TGTGCCAGCAGCTTAGGCGGTGAGCAGTTCTTC. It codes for CASSLGGEQFF.

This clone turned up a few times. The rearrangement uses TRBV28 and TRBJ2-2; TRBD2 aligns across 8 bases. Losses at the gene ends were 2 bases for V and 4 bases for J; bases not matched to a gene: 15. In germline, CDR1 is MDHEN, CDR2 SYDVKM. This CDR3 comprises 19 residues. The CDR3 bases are TGTGCCAGCAGTTTACCGGACAGACTAGCGAGCCCGAGCACCGGGGAGCTGTTTTTT. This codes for CASSLPDRLASPSTGELFF.

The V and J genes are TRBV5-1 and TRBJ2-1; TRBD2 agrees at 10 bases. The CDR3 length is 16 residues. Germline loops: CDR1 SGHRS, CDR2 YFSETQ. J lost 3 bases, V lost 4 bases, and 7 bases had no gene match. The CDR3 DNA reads TGCGCCAGCAGCCCGAAGACTAGCGGGCTCTACAATGAGCAGTTCTTC. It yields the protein CASSPKTSGLYNEQFF.

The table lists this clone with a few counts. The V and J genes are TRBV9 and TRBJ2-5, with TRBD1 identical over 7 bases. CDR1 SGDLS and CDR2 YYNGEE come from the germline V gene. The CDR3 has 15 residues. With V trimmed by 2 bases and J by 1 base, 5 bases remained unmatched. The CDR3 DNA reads TGTGCCAGCAGCGTTGAGACAGGGCCCCAAGAGACCCAGTACTTC. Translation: CASSVETGPQETQYF.

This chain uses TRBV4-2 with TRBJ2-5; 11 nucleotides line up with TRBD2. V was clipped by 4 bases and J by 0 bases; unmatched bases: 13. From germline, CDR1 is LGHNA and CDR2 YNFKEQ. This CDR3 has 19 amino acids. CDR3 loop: CASSPLRSGTSGYQETQYF. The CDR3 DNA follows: TGTGCCAGCAGCCCCCTCCGATCCGGGACTAGCGGATACCAAGAGACCCAGTACTTC.

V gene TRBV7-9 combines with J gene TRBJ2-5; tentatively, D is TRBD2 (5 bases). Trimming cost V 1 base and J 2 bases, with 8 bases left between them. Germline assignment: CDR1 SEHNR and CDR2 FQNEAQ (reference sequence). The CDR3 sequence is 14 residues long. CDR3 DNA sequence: TGTGCCAGCAGCTTAGGGATAGCGCAAGAGACCCAGTACTTC. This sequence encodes CASSLGIAQETQYF. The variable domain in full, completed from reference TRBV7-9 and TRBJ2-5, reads DTGVSQNPRHKITKRGQNVTFRCDPISEHNRLYWYRQTLGQGPEFLTYFQNEAQLEKSRLLSDRFSAERPKGSFSTLEIQRTEQGDSAMYLCASSLGIAQETQYFGPGTRLLVL.

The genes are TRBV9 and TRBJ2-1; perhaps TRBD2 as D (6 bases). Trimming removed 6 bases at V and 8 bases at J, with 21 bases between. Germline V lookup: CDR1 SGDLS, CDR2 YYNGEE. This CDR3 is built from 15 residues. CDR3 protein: CASTPGVGRGYEQFF. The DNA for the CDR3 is TGTGCCAGCACCCCGGGGGTTGGGCGCGGGTATGAGCAGTTCTTC.

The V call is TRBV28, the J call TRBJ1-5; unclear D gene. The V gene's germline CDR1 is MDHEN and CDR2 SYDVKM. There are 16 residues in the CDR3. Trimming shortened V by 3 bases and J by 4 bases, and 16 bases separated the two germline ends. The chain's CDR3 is CASSFRLAARNQPQHF. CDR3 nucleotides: TGTGCCAGCAGTTTTAGGTTGGCGGCGCGAAATCAGCCCCAGCATTTT.

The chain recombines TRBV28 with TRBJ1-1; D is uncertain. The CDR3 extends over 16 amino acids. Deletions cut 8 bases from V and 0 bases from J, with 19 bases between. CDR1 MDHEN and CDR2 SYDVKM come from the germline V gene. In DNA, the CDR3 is TGTGCCAGCTCGCGGGCCTCAGCCGCGCTGAACACTGAAGCTTTCTTT. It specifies CASSRASAALNTEAFF.

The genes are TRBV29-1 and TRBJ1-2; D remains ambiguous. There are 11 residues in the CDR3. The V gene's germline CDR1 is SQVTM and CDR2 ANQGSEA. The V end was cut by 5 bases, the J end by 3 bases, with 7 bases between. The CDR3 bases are TGCAGCGTTCATAGTGACTATGGCTACACCTTC. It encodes CSVHSDYGYTF.

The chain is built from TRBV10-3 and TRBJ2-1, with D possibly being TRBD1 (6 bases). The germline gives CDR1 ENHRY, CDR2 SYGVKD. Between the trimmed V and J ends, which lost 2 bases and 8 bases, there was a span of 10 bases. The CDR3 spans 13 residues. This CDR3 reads CAISELQGYEQFF. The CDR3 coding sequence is TGTGCCATCAGTGAGCTACAGGGATATGAGCAGTTCTTC.